The source of this T cell receptor (beta chain) is a study of blood T cells in healthy people across ages. A few counts support this clonotype. Germline CDR1 reads LGHDT; CDR2 reads YNNKEL (reference sequence). The CDR3 length is 18 residues. V was clipped by 2 bases and J by 0 bases; unmatched bases: 10. Together with a sample-barcoded 5' primer, a J-beta primer mix was included in a second PCR lasting about 6 to 12 cycles. TCRdb called the 5' RACE reads again in MiXCR, with one record for every CDR3 protein. This sample has 500,000 to 650,000 distinct CDR3 sequences, with about 27% found just once. The data were also submitted as part of a second study, on T cells of mothers and their children.

The chain is built from TRBV3-1 and TRBJ1-1; the match to TRBD1 covers 9 bases. This TCR came from a boy between 2 and 10 years old in good health. The sequenced material came from blood. CDR3 DNA: TGTGCCAGCAGCCAACTGGGGACAGGGCGATGGATGAACACTGAAGCTTTCTTT. Protein: CASSQLGTGRWMNTEAFF.